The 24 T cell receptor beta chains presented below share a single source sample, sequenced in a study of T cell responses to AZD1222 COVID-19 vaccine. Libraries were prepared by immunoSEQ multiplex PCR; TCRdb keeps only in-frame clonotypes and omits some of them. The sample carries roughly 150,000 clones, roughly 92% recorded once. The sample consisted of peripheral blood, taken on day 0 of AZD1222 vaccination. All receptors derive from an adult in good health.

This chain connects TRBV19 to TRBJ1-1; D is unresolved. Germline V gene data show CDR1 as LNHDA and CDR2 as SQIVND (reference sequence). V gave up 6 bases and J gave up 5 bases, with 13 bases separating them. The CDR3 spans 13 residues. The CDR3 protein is CASRSFEDTEAFF. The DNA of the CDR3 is TGTGCCAGTAGATCCTTCGAGGATACTGAAGCTTTCTTT.

The CDR3 nucleotides read TGTGCCACCAGCAGAACCGGGACAGGGTTTGGGGCCAACGTCCTGACTTTC. This encodes CATSRTGTGFGANVLTF. The chain carries TRBV15 and TRBJ2-6, with 9 bases matching TRBD1. Germline loops: CDR1 LNHNV, CDR2 YYDKDF (reference sequence). V was clipped by 2 bases and J by 3 bases; unmatched bases: 5. The CDR3 length is 17 residues.

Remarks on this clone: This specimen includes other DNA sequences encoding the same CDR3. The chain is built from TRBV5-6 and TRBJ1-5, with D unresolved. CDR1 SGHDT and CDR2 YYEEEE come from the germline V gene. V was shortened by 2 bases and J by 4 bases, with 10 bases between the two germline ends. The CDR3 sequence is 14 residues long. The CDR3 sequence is CASSFQGRNQPQHF. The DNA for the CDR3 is TGTGCCAGCAGCTTCCAAGGGCGGAATCAGCCCCAGCATTTT.

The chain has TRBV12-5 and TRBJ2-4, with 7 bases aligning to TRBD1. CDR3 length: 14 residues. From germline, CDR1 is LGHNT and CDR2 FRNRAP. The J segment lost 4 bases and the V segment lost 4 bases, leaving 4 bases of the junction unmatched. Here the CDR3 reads CASGSGTEKNIQYF. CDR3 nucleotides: TGTGCTAGTGGTTCCGGGACAGAGAAAAACATTCAGTACTTC.

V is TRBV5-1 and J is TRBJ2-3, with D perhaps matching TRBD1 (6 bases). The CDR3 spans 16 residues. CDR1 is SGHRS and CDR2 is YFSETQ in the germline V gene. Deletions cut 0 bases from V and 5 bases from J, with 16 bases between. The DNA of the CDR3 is TGCGCCAGCAGCTTGGGTGTGGGGGCCGGAGGAGATACGCAGTATTTT. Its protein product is CASSLGVGAGGDTQYF.

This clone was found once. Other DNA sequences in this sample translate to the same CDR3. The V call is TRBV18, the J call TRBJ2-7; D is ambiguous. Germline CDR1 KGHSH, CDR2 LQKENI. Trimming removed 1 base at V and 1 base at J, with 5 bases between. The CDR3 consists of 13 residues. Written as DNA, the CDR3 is TGTGCCAGCTCACCACAATCTTCCTACGAGCAGTACTTC. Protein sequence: CASSPQSSYEQYF.

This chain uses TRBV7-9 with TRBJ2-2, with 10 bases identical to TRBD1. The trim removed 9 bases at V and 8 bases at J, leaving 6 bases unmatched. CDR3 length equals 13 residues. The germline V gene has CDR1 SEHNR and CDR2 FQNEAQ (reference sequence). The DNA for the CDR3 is TGTGCCAGTCGACAGGGGGCATCAGGGGAGCTGTTTTTT. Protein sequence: CASRQGASGELFF.

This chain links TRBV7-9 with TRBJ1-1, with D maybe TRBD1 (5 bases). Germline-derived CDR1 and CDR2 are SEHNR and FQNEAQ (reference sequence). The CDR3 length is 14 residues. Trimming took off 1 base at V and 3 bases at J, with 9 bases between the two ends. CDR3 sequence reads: CASSLGGGYTEAFF. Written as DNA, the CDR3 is TGTGCCAGCAGCTTAGGTGGGGGGTACACTGAAGCTTTCTTT. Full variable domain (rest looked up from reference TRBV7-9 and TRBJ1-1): DTGVSQNPRHKITKRGQNVTFRCDPISEHNRLYWYRQTLGQGPEFLTYFQNEAQLEKSRLLSDRFSAERPKGSFSTLEIQRTEQGDSAMYLCASSLGGGYTEAFFGQGTRLTVV.

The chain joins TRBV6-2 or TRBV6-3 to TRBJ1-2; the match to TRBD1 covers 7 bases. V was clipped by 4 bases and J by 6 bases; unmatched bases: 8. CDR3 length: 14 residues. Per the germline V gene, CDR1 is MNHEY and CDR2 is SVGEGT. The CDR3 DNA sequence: TGTGCCAGCAGTTCCTTTGGGGACAGAAATGGCTACACCTTC. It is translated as CASSSFGDRNGYTF.

The CDR3 sequence is CASSLQSGGANEQFF. In DNA form, the CDR3 reads TGCGCCAGCAGCCTTCAAAGCGGGGGTGCAAATGAGCAGTTCTTC. The J gene is TRBJ2-1, the V gene TRBV5-1; 8 bases fit TRBD2. Germline trimming cut 4 bases from V and 7 bases from J; bases unmatched to any gene: 10. CDR1 is SGHRS, CDR2 YFSETQ, per germline. The CDR3 loop spans 15 amino acids.

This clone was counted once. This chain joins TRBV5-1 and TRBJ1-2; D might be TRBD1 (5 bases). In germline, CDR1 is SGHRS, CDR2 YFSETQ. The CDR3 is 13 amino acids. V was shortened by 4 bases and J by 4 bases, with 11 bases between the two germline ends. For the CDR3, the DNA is TGCGCCAGCAGCCCCGGACAACTCTATGGCTACACCTTC. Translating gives CASSPGQLYGYTF.

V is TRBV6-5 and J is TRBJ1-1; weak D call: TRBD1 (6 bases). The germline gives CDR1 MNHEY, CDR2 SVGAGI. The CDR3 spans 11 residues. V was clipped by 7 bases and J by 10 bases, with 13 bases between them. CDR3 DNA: TGTGCCAGCATCCAGGGGTCAGGAGCTTTCTTT. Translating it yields CASIQGSGAFF.

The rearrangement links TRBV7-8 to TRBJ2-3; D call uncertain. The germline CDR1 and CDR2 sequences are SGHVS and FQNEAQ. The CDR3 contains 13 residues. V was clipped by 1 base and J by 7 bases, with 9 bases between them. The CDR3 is CASSLERRHTQYF. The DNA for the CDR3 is TGTGCCAGCAGCTTAGAGCGCCGCCATACGCAGTATTTT.

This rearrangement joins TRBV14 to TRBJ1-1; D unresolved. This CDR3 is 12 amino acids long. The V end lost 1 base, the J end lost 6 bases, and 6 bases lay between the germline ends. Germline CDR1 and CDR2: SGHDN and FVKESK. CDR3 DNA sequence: TGTGCCAGCAGCCAAGGATCCCCTGAAGCTTTCTTT. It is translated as CASSQGSPEAFF.

This chain's CDR3 is CASSHPTVNTEAFF. CDR3 in DNA: TGCGCCAGCAGCCACCCAACAGTTAACACTGAAGCTTTCTTT. The chain joins TRBV4-1 to TRBJ1-1; D remains ambiguous. Trimming pared 3 bases from V and 2 bases from J, leaving 10 bases between. From germline, CDR1 is MGHRA and CDR2 YSYEKL. This CDR3 has 14 residues.

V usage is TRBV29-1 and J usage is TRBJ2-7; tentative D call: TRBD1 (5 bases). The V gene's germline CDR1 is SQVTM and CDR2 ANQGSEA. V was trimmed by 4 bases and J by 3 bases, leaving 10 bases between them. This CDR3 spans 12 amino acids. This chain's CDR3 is CSVASQGYEQYF. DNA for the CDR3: TGCAGCGTTGCTAGTCAGGGCTACGAGCAGTACTTC.

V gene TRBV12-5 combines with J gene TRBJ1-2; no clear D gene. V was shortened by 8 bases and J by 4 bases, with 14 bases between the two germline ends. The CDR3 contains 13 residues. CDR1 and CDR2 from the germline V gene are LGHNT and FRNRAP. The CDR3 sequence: CASSGPVSYGYTF. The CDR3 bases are TGTGCTAGTTCAGGCCCGGTAAGCTATGGCTACACCTTC.

The CDR3 is CASSPTGFFSSGANVLTF. In DNA, the CDR3 is TGTGCCAGCAGTCCAACGGGGTTTTTCAGCTCTGGGGCCAACGTCCTGACTTTC. The chain couples TRBV6-6 to TRBJ2-6; perhaps TRBD2 as D (5 bases). CDR1 is MNHNY and CDR2 is SVGAGI in the germline V gene (reference sequence). Trimming took 5 bases from V and 0 from J, leaving 17 bases between them. CDR3 length: 18 residues.

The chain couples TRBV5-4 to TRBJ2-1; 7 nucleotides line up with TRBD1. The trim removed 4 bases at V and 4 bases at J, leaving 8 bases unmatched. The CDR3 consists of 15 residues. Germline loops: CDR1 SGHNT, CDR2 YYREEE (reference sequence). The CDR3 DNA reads TGTGCCAGCAGCATGGGACAGCCCCTTTACAATGAGCAGTTCTTC. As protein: CASSMGQPLYNEQFF.

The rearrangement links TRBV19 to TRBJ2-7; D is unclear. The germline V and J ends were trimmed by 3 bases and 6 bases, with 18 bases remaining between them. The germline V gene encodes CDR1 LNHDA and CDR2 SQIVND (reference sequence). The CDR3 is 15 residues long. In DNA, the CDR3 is TGTGCCAGTAGTATGGGCAAAGTGAGGATCGCCGAGCAGTACTTC. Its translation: CASSMGKVRIAEQYF. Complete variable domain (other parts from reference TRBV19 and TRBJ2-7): DGGITQSPKYLFRKEGQNVTLSCEQNLNHDAMYWYRQDPGQGLRLIYYSQIVNDFQKGDIAEGYSVSREKKESFPLTVTSAQKNPTAFYLCASSMGKVRIAEQYFGPGTRLTVT.

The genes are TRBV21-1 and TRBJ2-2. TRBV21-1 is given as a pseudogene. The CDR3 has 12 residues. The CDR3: CASSNHTGELFF. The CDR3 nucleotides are TGTGCCAGCAGCAATCACACCGGGGAGCTGTTTTTT.

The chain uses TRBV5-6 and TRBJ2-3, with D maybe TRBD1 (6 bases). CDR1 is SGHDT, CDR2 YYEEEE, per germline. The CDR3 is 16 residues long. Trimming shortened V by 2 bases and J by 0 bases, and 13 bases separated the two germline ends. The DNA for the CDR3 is TGTGCCAGCAGCTTCGGGACAAGGGGGAGCACAGATACGCAGTATTTT. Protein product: CASSFGTRGSTDTQYF.

For the CDR3, the DNA is TGTGCCAGCAGTCCGCGGACAGGATTAAACTATGGCTACACCTTC. Translating it yields CASSPRTGLNYGYTF. The V and J genes are TRBV27 and TRBJ1-2; 7 nucleotides align to TRBD1. This CDR3 has 15 residues. V dropped 5 bases and J dropped 2; count of bases not matched to a gene: 8. CDR1 and CDR2 (germline): MNHEY, SMNVEV (reference sequence).

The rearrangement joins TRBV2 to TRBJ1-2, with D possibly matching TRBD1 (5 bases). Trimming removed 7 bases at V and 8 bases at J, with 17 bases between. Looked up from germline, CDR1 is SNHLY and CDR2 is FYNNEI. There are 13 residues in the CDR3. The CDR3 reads CASKVSGDQGYTF. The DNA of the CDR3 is TGTGCCAGCAAGGTATCGGGGGACCAGGGCTACACCTTC.